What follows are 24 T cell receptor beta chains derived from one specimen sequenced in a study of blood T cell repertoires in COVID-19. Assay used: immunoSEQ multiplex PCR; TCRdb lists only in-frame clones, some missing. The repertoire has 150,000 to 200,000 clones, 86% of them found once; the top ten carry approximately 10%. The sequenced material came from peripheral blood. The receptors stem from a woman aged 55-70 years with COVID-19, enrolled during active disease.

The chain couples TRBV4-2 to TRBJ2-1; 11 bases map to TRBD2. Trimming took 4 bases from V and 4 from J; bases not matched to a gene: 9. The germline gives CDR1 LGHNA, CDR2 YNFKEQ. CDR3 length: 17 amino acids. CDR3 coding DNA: TGTGCCAGCAGCCCCCGGACTAGCGGGTTCCCTTACAATGAGCAGTTCTTC. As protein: CASSPRTSGFPYNEQFF.

The CDR3 DNA sequence: TGTGCCAGCAGTGAATTAGGGGGACTAGCGGGTTCCTACGAGCAGTACTTC. Residues: CASSELGGLAGSYEQYF. This chain connects TRBV25-1 to TRBJ2-7, with 12 bases lining up with TRBD2. Per the germline V gene, CDR1 is MGHDK and CDR2 is SYGVNS. V lost 1 base, J lost 1 base, and 5 bases stayed unmatched. The CDR3 is 17 residues long.

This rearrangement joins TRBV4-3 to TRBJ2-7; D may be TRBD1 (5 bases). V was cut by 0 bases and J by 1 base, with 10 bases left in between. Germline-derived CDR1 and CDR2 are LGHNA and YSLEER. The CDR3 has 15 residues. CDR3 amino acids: CASSQEYQGSYEQYF. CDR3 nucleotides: TGCGCCAGCAGCCAAGAATACCAGGGTTCCTACGAGCAGTACTTC.

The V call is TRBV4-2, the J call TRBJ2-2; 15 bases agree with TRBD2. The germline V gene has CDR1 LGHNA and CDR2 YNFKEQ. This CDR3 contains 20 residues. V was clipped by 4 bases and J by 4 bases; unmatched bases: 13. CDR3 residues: CASSLVEGTSGRRGTGELFF. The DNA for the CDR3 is TGTGCCAGCAGCCTCGTGGAAGGGACTAGCGGGAGGAGGGGCACCGGGGAGCTGTTTTTT.

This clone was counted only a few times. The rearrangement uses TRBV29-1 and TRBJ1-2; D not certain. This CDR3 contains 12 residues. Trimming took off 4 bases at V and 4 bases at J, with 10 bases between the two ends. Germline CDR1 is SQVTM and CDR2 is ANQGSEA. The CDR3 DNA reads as TGCAGCGTTGCCTCGGGTGCCTATGGCTACACCTTC. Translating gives CSVASGAYGYTF.

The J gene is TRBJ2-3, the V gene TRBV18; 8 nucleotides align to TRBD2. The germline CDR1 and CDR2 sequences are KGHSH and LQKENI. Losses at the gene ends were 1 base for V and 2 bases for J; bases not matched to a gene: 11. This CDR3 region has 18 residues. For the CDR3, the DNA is TGTGCCAGCTCACCACTCGTCCCTAGCGGGTTCTACACAGATACGCAGTATTTT. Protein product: CASSPLVPSGFYTDTQYF.

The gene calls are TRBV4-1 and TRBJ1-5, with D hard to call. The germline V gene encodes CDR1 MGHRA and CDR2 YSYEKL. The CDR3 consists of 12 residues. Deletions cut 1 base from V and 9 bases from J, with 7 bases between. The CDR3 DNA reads TGCGCCAGCAGCCAAGGACGGGGGCCCCAGCATTTT. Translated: CASSQGRGPQHF.

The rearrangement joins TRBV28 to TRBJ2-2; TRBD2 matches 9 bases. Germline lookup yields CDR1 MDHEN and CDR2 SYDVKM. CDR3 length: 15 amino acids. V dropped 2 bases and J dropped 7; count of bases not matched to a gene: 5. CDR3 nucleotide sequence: TGTGCCAGCAGTTTAGCGGGAGGGCCATACGGGGAGCTGTTTTTT. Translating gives CASSLAGGPYGELFF.

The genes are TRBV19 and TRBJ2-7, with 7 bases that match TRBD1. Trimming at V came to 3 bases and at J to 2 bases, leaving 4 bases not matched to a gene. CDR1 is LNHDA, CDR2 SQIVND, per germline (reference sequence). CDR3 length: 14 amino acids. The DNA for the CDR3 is TGTGCCAGTAGTATGGACAGGCGAACCTACGAGCAGTACTTC. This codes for CASSMDRRTYEQYF.

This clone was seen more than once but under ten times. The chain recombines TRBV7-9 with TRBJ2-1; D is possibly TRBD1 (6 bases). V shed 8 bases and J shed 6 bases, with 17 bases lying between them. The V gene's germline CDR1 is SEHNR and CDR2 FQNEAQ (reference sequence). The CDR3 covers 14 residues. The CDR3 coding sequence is TGTGCCAGCCGCGACAGGTTCGGTCGCAATGAGCAGTTCTTC. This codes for CASRDRFGRNEQFF. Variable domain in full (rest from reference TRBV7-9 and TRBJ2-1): DTGVSQNPRHKITKRGQNVTFRCDPISEHNRLYWYRQTLGQGPEFLTYFQNEAQLEKSRLLSDRFSAERPKGSFSTLEIQRTEQGDSAMYLCASRDRFGRNEQFFGPGTRLTVL.

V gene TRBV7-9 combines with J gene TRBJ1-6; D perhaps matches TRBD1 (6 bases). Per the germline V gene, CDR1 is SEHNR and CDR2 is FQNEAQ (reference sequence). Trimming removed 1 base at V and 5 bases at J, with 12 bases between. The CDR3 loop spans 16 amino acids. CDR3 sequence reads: CASSLGTGTNNSPLHF. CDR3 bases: TGTGCCAGCAGCTTAGGAACCGGGACAAATAATTCACCCCTCCACTTT.

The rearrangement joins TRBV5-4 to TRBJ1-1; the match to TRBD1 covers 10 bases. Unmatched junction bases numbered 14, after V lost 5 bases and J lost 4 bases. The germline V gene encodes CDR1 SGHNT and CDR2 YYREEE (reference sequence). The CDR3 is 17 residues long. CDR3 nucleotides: TGTGCCAGCAGGGATTGGGCGGGACAGGGGTTTGTCACTGAAGCTTTCTTT. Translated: CASRDWAGQGFVTEAFF.

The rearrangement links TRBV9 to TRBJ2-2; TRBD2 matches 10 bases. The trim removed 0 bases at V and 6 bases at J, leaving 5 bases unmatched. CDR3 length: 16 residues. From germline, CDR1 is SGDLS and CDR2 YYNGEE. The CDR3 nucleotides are TGTGCCAGCAGCGTAGGCTCCCTAGCGGGAGCCGGGGAGCTGTTTTTT. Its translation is CASSVGSLAGAGELFF.

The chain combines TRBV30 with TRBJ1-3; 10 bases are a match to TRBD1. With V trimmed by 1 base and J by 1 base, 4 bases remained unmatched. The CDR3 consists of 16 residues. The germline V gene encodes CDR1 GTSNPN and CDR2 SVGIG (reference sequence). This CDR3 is CAWSAWDRGSGNTIYF. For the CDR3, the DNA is TGTGCCTGGAGTGCATGGGACAGGGGATCTGGAAACACCATATATTTT.

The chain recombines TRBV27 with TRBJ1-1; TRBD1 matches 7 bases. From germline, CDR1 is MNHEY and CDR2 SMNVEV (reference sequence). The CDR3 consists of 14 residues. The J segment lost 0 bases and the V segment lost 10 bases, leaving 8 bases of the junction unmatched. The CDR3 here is CAIRGGPMNTEAFF. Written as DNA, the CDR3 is TGTGCCATCAGAGGGGGCCCCATGAACACTGAAGCTTTCTTT.

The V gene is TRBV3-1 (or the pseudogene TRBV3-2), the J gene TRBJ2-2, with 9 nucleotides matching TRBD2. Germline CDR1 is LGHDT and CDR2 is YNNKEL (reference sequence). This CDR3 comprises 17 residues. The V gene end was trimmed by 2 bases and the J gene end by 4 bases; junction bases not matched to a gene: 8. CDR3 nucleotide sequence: TGTGCCAGCAGCCAACATACTAGCGGGTGGATCACCGGGGAGCTGTTTTTT. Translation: CASSQHTSGWITGELFF.

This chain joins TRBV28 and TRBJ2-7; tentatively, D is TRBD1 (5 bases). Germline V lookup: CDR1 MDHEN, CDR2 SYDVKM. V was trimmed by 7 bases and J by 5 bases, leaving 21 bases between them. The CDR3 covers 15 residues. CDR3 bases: TGTGCCAGCATGGGGCCCTCAGGGAACTTCCACGAGCAGTACTTC. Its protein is CASMGPSGNFHEQYF. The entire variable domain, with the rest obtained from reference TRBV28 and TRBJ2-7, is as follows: DVKVTQSSRYLVKRTGEKVFLECVQDMDHENMFWYRQDPGLGLRLIYFSYDVKMKEKGDIPEGYSVSREKKERFSLILESASTNQTSMYLCASMGPSGNFHEQYFGPGTRLTVT.

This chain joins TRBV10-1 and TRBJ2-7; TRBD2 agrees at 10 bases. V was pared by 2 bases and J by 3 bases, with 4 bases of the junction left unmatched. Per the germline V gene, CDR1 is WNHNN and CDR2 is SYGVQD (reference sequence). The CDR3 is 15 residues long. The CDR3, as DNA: TGCGCCAGCAGTGAGGGTCTAGCGGGAGTCTACGAGCAGTACTTC. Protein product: CASSEGLAGVYEQYF.

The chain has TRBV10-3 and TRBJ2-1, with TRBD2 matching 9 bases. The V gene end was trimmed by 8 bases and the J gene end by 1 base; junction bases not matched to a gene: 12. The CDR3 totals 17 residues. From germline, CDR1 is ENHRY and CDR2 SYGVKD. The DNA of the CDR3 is TGTGCCATCCCGGGACTAGCCGAGGTGGGGTCCTACAATGAGCAGTTCTTC. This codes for CAIPGLAEVGSYNEQFF.

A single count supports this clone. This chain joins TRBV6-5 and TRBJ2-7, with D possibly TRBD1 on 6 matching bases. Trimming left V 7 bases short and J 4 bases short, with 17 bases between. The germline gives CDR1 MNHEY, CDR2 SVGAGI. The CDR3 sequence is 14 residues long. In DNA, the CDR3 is TGTGCCAGCACAGCAGGGGCACCAACATACGAGCAGTACTTC. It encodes CASTAGAPTYEQYF.

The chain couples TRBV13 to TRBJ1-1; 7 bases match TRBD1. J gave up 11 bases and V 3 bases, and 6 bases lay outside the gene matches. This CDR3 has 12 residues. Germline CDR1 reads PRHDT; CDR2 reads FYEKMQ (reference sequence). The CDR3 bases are TGTGCCAGCAGCTTGGGGGGACAGTGGGCTTTCTTT. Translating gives CASSLGGQWAFF.

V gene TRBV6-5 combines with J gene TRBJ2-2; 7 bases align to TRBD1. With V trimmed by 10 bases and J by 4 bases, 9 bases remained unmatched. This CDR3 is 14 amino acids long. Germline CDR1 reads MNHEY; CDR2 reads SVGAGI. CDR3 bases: TGTGCCACGCGGTTGGACAGGCTCACCGGGGAGCTGTTTTTT. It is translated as CATRLDRLTGELFF.

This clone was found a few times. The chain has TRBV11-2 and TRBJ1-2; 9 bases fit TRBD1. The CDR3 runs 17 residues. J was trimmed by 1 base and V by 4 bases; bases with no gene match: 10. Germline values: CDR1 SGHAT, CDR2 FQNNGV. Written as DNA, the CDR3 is TGTGCCAGCAGCTCCCCGGGACAGGGATTTTTTAACTATGGCTACACCTTC. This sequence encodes CASSSPGQGFFNYGYTF. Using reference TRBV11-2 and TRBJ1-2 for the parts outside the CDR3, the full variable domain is EAGVAQSPRYKIIEKRQSVAFWCNPISGHATLYWYQQILGQGPKLLIQFQNNGVVDDSQLPKDRFSAERLKGVDSTLKIQPAKLEDSAVYLCASSSPGQGFFNYGYTFGSGTRLTVV.

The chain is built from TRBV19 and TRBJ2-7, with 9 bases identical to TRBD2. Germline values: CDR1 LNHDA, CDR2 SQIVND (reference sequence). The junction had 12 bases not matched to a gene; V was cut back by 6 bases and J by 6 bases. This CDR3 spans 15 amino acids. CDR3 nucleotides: TGTGCCAGTAGGGGGGCTAGTAGCGGGAGACCCGAGCAGTACTTC. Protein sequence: CASRGASSGRPEQYF.